This TCR beta chain was recorded in a study of cytomegalovirus exposure and HLA in healthy donors. PCR primers comprised 60 Vbeta and 13 Jbeta primers. Assay used: immunoSEQ multiplex PCR; TCRdb lists only in-frame clones, some missing. The listing contains 100,000 to 150,000 clones. With 6 bases removed from V and 6 bases from J, the gap between germline ends came to 17 bases. The germline V gene encodes CDR1 MNHEY and CDR2 SMNVEV (reference sequence). This CDR3 comprises 14 residues. Sequenced input: PBMCs. The TCR originated in a man aged 25 to 40 in good health and CMV-seronegative. The chain carries TRBV27 and TRBJ1-1; D gene uncertain. This CDR3 reads CASSDSGYPAEAFF. In nucleotides, the CDR3 is TGTGCCAGCAGCGATTCCGGGTATCCGGCTGAAGCTTTCTTT.